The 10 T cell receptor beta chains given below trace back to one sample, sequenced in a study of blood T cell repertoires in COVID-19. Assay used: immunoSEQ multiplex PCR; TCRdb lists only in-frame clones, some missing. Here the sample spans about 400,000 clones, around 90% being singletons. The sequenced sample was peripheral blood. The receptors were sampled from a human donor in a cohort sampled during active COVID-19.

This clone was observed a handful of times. CDR3 sequence: CASSWAGETEAFF. The CDR3 nucleotides read TGTGCCAGCAGCTGGGCGGGGGAAACTGAAGCTTTCTTT. The chain links TRBV11-2 to TRBJ1-1, with a tentative D call TRBD1 (5 bases). Trimming took off 4 bases at V and 5 bases at J, with 11 bases between the two ends. In germline, CDR1 is SGHAT, CDR2 FQNNGV. The CDR3 extends over 13 amino acids.

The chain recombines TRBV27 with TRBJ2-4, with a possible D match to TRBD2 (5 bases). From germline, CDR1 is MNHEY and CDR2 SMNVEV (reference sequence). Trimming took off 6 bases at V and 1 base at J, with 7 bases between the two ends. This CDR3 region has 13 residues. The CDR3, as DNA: TGTGCCAGCAGCCGAGGGGCCAAAAACATTCAGTACTTC. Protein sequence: CASSRGAKNIQYF.

The CDR3 DNA follows: TGTGCCAGCACGCCGGGGAGCGGGAGGGCGAATGAGCAGTTCTTC. Translated: CASTPGSGRANEQFF. The rearrangement joins TRBV6-5 to TRBJ2-1; 10 nucleotides align to TRBD2. CDR3 length: 15 amino acids. Germline assignment: CDR1 MNHEY and CDR2 SVGAGI. J lost 7 bases, V lost 7 bases, and 10 bases had no gene match.

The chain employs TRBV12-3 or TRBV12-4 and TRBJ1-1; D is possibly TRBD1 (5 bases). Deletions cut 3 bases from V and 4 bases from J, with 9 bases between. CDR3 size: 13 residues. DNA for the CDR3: TGTGCCAGCAGTTTGATGGGGGGCACTGAAGCTTTCTTT. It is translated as CASSLMGGTEAFF.

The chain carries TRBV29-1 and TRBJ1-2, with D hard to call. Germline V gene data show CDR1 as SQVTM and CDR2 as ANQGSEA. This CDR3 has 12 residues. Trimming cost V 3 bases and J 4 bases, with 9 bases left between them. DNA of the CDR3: TGCAGCGTTGACGCCGCCGGCTATGGCTACACCTTC. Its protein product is CSVDAAGYGYTF.

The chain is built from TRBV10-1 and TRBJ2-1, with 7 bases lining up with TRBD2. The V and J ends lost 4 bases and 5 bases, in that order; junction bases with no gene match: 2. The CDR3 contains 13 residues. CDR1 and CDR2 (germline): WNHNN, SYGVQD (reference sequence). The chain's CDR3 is CASSGLADNEQFF. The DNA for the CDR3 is TGCGCCAGCAGTGGGCTAGCGGACAATGAGCAGTTCTTC.

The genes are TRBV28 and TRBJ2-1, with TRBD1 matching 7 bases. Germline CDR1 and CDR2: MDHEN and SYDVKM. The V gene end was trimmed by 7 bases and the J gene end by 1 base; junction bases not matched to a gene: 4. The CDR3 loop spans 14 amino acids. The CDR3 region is CASTMTGSYNEQFF. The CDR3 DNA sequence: TGTGCCAGCACCATGACAGGGTCCTACAATGAGCAGTTCTTC.

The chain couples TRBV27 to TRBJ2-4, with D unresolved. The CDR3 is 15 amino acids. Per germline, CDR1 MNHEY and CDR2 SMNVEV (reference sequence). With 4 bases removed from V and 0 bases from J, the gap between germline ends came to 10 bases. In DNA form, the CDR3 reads TGTGCCAGCAGTTCCCCCAGACTAGCCAAAAACATTCAGTACTTC. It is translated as CASSSPRLAKNIQYF.

The CDR3 nucleotides are TGTGCCAGCAGAAGACTACGACAGGGGTCGAACACTGAAGCTTTCTTT. Translation: CASRRLRQGSNTEAFF. This rearrangement joins TRBV27 to TRBJ1-1; 8 nucleotides align to TRBD1. Germline V CDR1 and CDR2: MNHEY, SMNVEV (reference sequence). The CDR3 has 16 residues. V shed 6 bases, J shed 1 base, and the junction held 10 bases outside the gene matches.

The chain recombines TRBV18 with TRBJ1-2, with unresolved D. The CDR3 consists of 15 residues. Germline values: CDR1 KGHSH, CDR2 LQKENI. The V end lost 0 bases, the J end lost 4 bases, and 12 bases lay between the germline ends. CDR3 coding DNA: TGTGCCAGCTCACCACCCGGGATTAGGGTCTATGGCTACACCTTC. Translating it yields CASSPPGIRVYGYTF.